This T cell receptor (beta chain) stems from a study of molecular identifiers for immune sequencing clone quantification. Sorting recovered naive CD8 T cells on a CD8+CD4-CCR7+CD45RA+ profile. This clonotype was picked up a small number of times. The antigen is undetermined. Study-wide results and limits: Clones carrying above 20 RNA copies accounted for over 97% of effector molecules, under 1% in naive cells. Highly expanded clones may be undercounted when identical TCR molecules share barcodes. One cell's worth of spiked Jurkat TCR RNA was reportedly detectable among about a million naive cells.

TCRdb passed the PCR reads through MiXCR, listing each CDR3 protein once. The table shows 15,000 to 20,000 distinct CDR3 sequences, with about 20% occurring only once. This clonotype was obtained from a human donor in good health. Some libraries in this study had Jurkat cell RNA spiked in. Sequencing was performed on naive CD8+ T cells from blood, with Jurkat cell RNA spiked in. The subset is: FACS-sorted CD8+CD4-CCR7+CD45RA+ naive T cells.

CDR3 residues: CASGSIYNEQFF. CDR3 nucleotide sequence: TGTGCCAGCGGGAGTATCTACAATGAGCAGTTCTTC. The V gene is TRBV28, the J gene TRBJ2-1; D might be TRBD2 (5 bases). V was trimmed by 8 bases and J by 3 bases, leaving 8 bases between them. CDR3 length: 12 residues. CDR1 and CDR2 (germline): MDHEN, SYDVKM.